The rows below give T cell receptor beta chains drawn from one sample of a study of Tregs in tolerant kidney transplant recipients. TCRdb's table, derived via immunoSEQ multiplex PCR, lists solely in-frame clones and lacks some. The repertoire includes tens of thousands of clones, roughly nine tenths of them detected once, and over 4% sits in the top ten. Material for sequencing was CD8+ T cells from blood. These receptors were collected from a human donor in good health. CDR3s include the opening cysteine and the closing phenylalanine or tryptophan. A D gene is named only where the DNA matches it firmly. Clone size, where shown, is once, few, many, or a class for clones that have expanded.

NA,TRBV19,NA,TRBJ2-7,CASSLWTSSSYEQYF,TGTGCCAGTAGCCTTTGGACGTCGAGCTCCTACGAGCAGTACTTC
NA,TRBV5-1,NA,TRBJ2-1,CASTYWGDIYNEQFF,TGCGCCAGCACTTACTGGGGGGACATATACAATGAGCAGTTCTTC
NA,TRBV19,NA,TRBJ1-1,CASTDGGGTEAFF,TGTGCCAGTACCGACGGGGGGGGCACTGAAGCTTTCTTT
NA,TRBV2,NA,TRBJ2-1,CASKERPSLSYNEQFF,TGTGCCAGCAAAGAACGTCCCTCCCTCTCCTACAATGAGCAGTTCTTC
NA,TRBV6-5,TRBD2,TRBJ2-1,CASRTGTSGYNEQFF,TGTGCCAGCAGAACCGGGACTAGCGGATACAATGAGCAGTTCTTC
NA,TRBV5-1,TRBD1,TRBJ1-4,CASSPEAGGREKLFF,TGCGCCAGCAGCCCGGAGGCAGGGGGGAGAGAAAAACTGTTTTTT
NA,TRBV13,TRBD1,TRBJ2-1,CASSARTGENEQFF,TGTGCCAGCAGTGCCCGGACAGGGGAGAATGAGCAGTTCTTC
NA,TRBV19,NA,TRBJ1-1,CASSILGRGRGTEAFF,TGTGCCAGTAGTATTCTTGGCAGGGGCCGGGGGACTGAAGCTTTCTTT
NA,TRBV11-2,NA,TRBJ2-1,CASSLGRYSYNEQFF,TGTGCCAGCAGCTTAGGGAGATACTCCTACAATGAGCAGTTCTTC
NA,TRBV7-2,TRBD1,TRBJ1-1,CASSLRVPYRDRKAFF,TGTGCCAGCAGCTTAAGGGTCCCATATAGGGACAGGAAAGCTTTCTTT
NA,TRBV6-1,NA,TRBJ1-3,CASSVTPEGSGNTIYF,TGTGCCAGCAGTGTCACCCCCGAGGGGTCTGGAAACACCATATATTTT
NA,TRBV11-2,TRBD1,TRBJ2-7,CASSHGQGYEQYF,TGTGCCAGCAGCCACGGACAGGGATACGAGCAGTACTTC
NA,TRBV7-6,NA,TRBJ2-2,CASSLVSENTGELFF,TGTGCCAGCAGCTTAGTATCGGAAAACACCGGGGAGCTGTTTTTT
NA,TRBV18,NA,TRBJ1-2,CASSPRQLDYGYTF,TGTGCCAGCTCACCAAGACAGCTTGACTATGGCTACACCTTC
NA,TRBV10-2,NA,TRBJ2-1,CASSAAESGYNEQFF,TGCGCCAGCAGTGCGGCTGAATCGGGGTACAATGAGCAGTTCTTC
once,TRBV2,NA,TRBJ2-1,CASRIWYGTNYNEQFF,TGTGCCAGCAGAATCTGGTACGGGACAAACTACAATGAGCAGTTCTTC
NA,TRBV27,NA,TRBJ2-7,CASSLRGRGTYEQYF,TGTGCCAGCAGTTTAAGGGGTCGGGGGACCTACGAGCAGTACTTC